These T cell receptor beta chains were read from a single sample in a study of Graves' ophthalmopathy and Graves' hyperthyroidism. One entry per CDR3 protein results from TCRdb running MiXCR on the multiplex PCR reads. The data contain under 350,000 distinct CDR3 sequences, about a sixth of them singletons. Material for sequencing was peripheral blood. The receptors were gathered from an adult man with Graves' ophthalmopathy. The CDR3 runs from the conserved cysteine through the conserved F or W. A D gene is named only where the DNA matches it firmly. Size tells how often a clone was seen (once, few, many) or the class of an expanded clone, and some rows leave it out.

cdr3_aa: CASSPLWGRIQETQYF; cdr3_nt: TGTGCCAGCAGCCCACTGTGGGGTCGAATTCAAGAGACCCAGTACTTC; clone_size: many; j_call: TRBJ2-5; d_call: -; v_call: TRBV3-1
cdr3_aa: CASTGTGMNTEAFF; cdr3_nt: TGTGCCAGCACCGGCACAGGGATGAACACTGAAGCTTTCTTT; clone_size: many; j_call: TRBJ1-1; d_call: -; v_call: TRBV7-9
cdr3_aa: CASSYSNIPGGYGYTF; cdr3_nt: TGTGCCAGCAGTTACTCGAACATCCCAGGAGGCTATGGCTACACCTTC; clone_size: many; j_call: TRBJ1-2; d_call: -; v_call: TRBV6-5
cdr3_aa: CASSSSAGSHEQYF; cdr3_nt: TGTGCCAGCAGTTCATCGGCAGGTTCCCACGAGCAGTACTTC; clone_size: -; j_call: TRBJ2-7; d_call: -; v_call: TRBV28
cdr3_aa: CASSPTRGTGELFF; cdr3_nt: TGTGCCAGCAGTCCAACCAGGGGCACCGGGGAGCTGTTTTTT; clone_size: many; j_call: TRBJ2-2; d_call: -; v_call: TRBV12-3/TRBV12-4
cdr3_aa: CASKTSGQETQYF; cdr3_nt: TGTGCCAGTAAGACTAGCGGCCAAGAGACCCAGTACTTC; clone_size: many; j_call: TRBJ2-5; d_call: TRBD2; v_call: TRBV19
cdr3_aa: CASRRGSPDEQYF; cdr3_nt: TGTGCCAGCCGCCGCGGGAGTCCGGACGAGCAGTACTTC; clone_size: many; j_call: TRBJ2-7; d_call: TRBD2; v_call: TRBV6-5
cdr3_aa: CASSTRTGGGTRTETQYF; cdr3_nt: TGCGCCAGCAGCACCCGGACAGGGGGCGGTACAAGGACAGAGACCCAGTACTTC; clone_size: many; j_call: TRBJ2-5; d_call: TRBD1; v_call: TRBV4-1
cdr3_aa: CASSWGGRGNYEQYF; cdr3_nt: TGCGCCAGCAGCTGGGGCGGGCGCGGAAACTACGAGCAGTACTTC; clone_size: many; j_call: TRBJ2-7; d_call: -; v_call: TRBV5-1
cdr3_aa: CASSLLAGDEQYF; cdr3_nt: TGCGCCAGCAGCCTATTAGCGGGGGACGAGCAGTACTTC; clone_size: many; j_call: TRBJ2-7; d_call: TRBD2; v_call: TRBV4-1
cdr3_aa: CASSLFGSGYTF; cdr3_nt: TGTGCCAGCAGCTTGTTTGGGTCGGGCTACACCTTC; clone_size: many; j_call: TRBJ1-2; d_call: -; v_call: TRBV5-5
cdr3_aa: CASTPRGPPYEQYF; cdr3_nt: TGTGCCAGCACCCCAAGGGGCCCCCCCTACGAGCAGTACTTC; clone_size: many; j_call: TRBJ2-7; d_call: -; v_call: TRBV12-3/TRBV12-4
cdr3_aa: CASSPRNPGGELFF; cdr3_nt: TGTGCCAGCAGCCCCCGGAATCCTGGCGGGGAGCTGTTTTTT; clone_size: many; j_call: TRBJ2-2; d_call: -; v_call: TRBV14
cdr3_aa: CASSVASGVYNEQFF; cdr3_nt: TGTGCCAGCAGCGTGGCTAGCGGGGTTTACAATGAGCAGTTCTTC; clone_size: many; j_call: TRBJ2-1; d_call: TRBD2; v_call: TRBV9
cdr3_aa: CSARLGLAGVETQYF; cdr3_nt: TGCAGTGCTAGACTGGGACTAGCGGGAGTTGAGACCCAGTACTTC; clone_size: many; j_call: TRBJ2-5; d_call: TRBD2; v_call: TRBV20-1
cdr3_aa: CSARATGYVSGYTF; cdr3_nt: TGCAGTGCTAGAGCGACAGGGTACGTTAGTGGCTACACCTTC; clone_size: -; j_call: TRBJ1-2; d_call: TRBD1; v_call: TRBV20-1
cdr3_aa: CASSLDLRGAEAFF; cdr3_nt: TGTGCCAGCAGCTTAGATTTGAGGGGCGCTGAAGCTTTCTTT; clone_size: many; j_call: TRBJ1-1; d_call: -; v_call: TRBV11-2
cdr3_aa: CASSGDRGKETQYF; cdr3_nt: TGTGCCAGCAGCGGGGACAGGGGAAAAGAGACCCAGTACTTC; clone_size: many; j_call: TRBJ2-5; d_call: TRBD1; v_call: TRBV6-1
cdr3_aa: CASSLVRPDEQYF; cdr3_nt: TGTGCCAGCAGCTTAGTCCGGCCGGACGAGCAGTACTTC; clone_size: many; j_call: TRBJ2-7; d_call: -; v_call: TRBV7-8
cdr3_aa: CASSLWWRGLNTEAFF; cdr3_nt: TGTGCCAGTAGCCTTTGGTGGAGGGGGTTGAACACTGAAGCTTTCTTT; clone_size: many; j_call: TRBJ1-1; d_call: -; v_call: TRBV19
cdr3_aa: CSARGVFPYGYTF; cdr3_nt: TGCAGTGCTAGAGGGGTATTCCCCTATGGCTACACCTTC; clone_size: many; j_call: TRBJ1-2; d_call: -; v_call: TRBV20-1
cdr3_aa: CASSRQGPQTGYTF; cdr3_nt: TGTGCCAGCAGCCGACAGGGGCCTCAGACGGGCTACACCTTC; clone_size: many; j_call: TRBJ1-2; d_call: TRBD1; v_call: TRBV7-9
cdr3_aa: CASSYSGGQGTEAFF; cdr3_nt: TGTGCCAGCAGTTACTCCGGGGGGCAAGGTACTGAAGCTTTCTTT; clone_size: many; j_call: TRBJ1-1; d_call: -; v_call: TRBV6-5
cdr3_aa: CASSRANSNQPQHF; cdr3_nt: TGTGCCAGCAGCAGGGCTAATAGCAATCAGCCCCAGCATTTT; clone_size: many; j_call: TRBJ1-5; d_call: -; v_call: TRBV6-2/TRBV6-3
cdr3_aa: CAISESEETGGAGSF; cdr3_nt: TGTGCCATCAGTGAGTCGGAGGAGACAGGGGGCGCTGGGTCCTTC; clone_size: many; j_call: TRBJ2-7; d_call: TRBD1; v_call: TRBV10-3
cdr3_aa: CSASFGTGSTGETQYF; cdr3_nt: TGCAGTGCTAGTTTTGGGACCGGCTCAACAGGAGAGACCCAGTACTTC; clone_size: many; j_call: TRBJ2-5; d_call: -; v_call: TRBV20-1
cdr3_aa: CASSNGRETQYF; cdr3_nt: TGTGCCAGCAGCAACGGACGAGAGACCCAGTACTTC; clone_size: many; j_call: TRBJ2-5; d_call: -; v_call: TRBV12-3/TRBV12-4
cdr3_aa: CASSQTTGGSARTQYF; cdr3_nt: TGTGCCAGCAGCCAAACGACGGGGGGATCCGCGAGGACCCAGTACTTC; clone_size: many; j_call: TRBJ2-5; d_call: TRBD2; v_call: TRBV11-2
cdr3_aa: CASGTQGSYEQYF; cdr3_nt: TGTGCCAGCGGTACACAGGGATCCTACGAGCAGTACTTC; clone_size: many; j_call: TRBJ2-7; d_call: -; v_call: TRBV12-3/TRBV12-4
cdr3_aa: CASSPPERNTEAFF; cdr3_nt: TGTGCCAGCAGCCCCCCGGAGAGGAACACTGAAGCTTTCTTT; clone_size: many; j_call: TRBJ1-1; d_call: -; v_call: TRBV9
cdr3_aa: CASSLSYRARNSPLHF; cdr3_nt: TGTGCCAGCAGTTTGTCCTACAGGGCCAGGAATTCACCCCTCCACTTT; clone_size: many; j_call: TRBJ1-6; d_call: -; v_call: TRBV28
cdr3_aa: CASSLVAGGFGYTF; cdr3_nt: TGTGCCAGCAGCTTAGTGGCAGGGGGTTTTGGCTACACCTTC; clone_size: many; j_call: TRBJ1-2; d_call: TRBD1; v_call: TRBV11-2
cdr3_aa: CASSLGPRIGNQPQHF; cdr3_nt: TGTGCCAGCAGCTTAGGTCCCAGGATTGGCAATCAGCCCCAGCATTTT; clone_size: many; j_call: TRBJ1-5; d_call: -; v_call: TRBV11-2
cdr3_aa: CSAYNYEQYF; cdr3_nt: TGCAGTGCCTACAACTACGAGCAGTACTTC; clone_size: -; j_call: TRBJ2-7; d_call: -; v_call: TRBV20-1
cdr3_aa: CASNTGQGLNQPQHF; cdr3_nt: TGTGCCAGCAATACCGGACAGGGCCTCAATCAGCCCCAGCATTTT; clone_size: many; j_call: TRBJ1-5; d_call: TRBD1; v_call: TRBV6-5
cdr3_aa: CASSFTSPPGELFF; cdr3_nt: TGCGCCAGCAGCTTCACCTCGCCCCCCGGGGAGCTGTTTTTT; clone_size: many; j_call: TRBJ2-2; d_call: -; v_call: TRBV5-1
cdr3_aa: CATLHSGSYEQYF; cdr3_nt: TGTGCCACCCTACATTCGGGAAGCTACGAGCAGTACTTC; clone_size: few; j_call: TRBJ2-7; d_call: -; v_call: TRBV28